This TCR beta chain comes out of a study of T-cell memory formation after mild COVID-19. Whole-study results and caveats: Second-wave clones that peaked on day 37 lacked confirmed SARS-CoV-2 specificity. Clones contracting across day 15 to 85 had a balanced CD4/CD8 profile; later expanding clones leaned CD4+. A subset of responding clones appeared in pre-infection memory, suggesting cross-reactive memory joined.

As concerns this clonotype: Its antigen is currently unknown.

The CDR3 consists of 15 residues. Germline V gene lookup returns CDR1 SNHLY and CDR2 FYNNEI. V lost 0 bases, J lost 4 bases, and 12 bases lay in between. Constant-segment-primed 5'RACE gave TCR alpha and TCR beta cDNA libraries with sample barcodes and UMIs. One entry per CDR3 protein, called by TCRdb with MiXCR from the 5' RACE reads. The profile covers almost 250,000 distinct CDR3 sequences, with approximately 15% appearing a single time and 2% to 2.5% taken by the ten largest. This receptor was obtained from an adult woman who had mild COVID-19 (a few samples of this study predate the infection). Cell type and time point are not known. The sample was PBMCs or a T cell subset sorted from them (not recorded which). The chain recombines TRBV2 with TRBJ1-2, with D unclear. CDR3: CASSEAGSRAYGYTF. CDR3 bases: TGTGCCAGCAGTGAAGCCGGATCCCGGGCCTATGGCTACACCTTC.